Given below is one TCR beta chain in context. Using the 5' RACE reads, TCRdb records one entry per CDR3 protein without DNA. This sample contains 350,000 to 400,000 distinct CDR3 sequences. CDR1 is DFQATT, CDR2 SNEGSKA, per germline (reference sequence). The CDR3 extends over 14 amino acids. The sample is drawn from a study of monozygotic twins with inflammatory bowel disease. The chain has TRBV20-1 and TRBJ2-3; lacking DNA, the TRBD2 call made by TCRdb goes unchecked. The sequence was collected from a human donor with ulcerative colitis or Crohn's disease, or a healthy co-twin of an affected twin (not recorded which). The sample was blood. CDR3 sequence reads: CSATRGGPTDTQYF.